Below are 14 T cell receptor beta chains sequenced from a single sample in a study of Ad26.COV2.S vaccination and SARS-CoV-2 variants. Sequencing used immunoSEQ multiplex PCR; TCRdb keeps in-frame clones, though not all of them. This sample has fewer than 100,000 clones, with roughly 84% found just once. Here the sequenced sample was peripheral blood, taken after recovery from COVID-19. The receptors were sampled from a human donor who had recovered from COVID-19.

The rearrangement uses TRBV7-2 and TRBJ2-7, with 7 bases matching TRBD1. Germline CDR1 and CDR2: SGHTA and FQGNSA. V gave up 1 base and J gave up 2 bases; unmatched junction bases: 2. This CDR3 has 14 amino acids. The CDR3 here is CASSLGRGTYEQYF. In DNA form, the CDR3 reads TGTGCCAGCAGCTTAGGCAGGGGGACCTACGAGCAGTACTTC. Based on the CDR3 plus reference TRBV7-2 and TRBJ2-7, the full variable domain is GAGVSQSPSNKVTEKGKDVELRCDPISGHTALYWYRQSLGQGLEFLIYFQGNSAPDKSGLPSDRFSAERTGGSVSTLTIQRTQQEDSAVYLCASSLGRGTYEQYFGPGTRLTVT.

The V and J genes are TRBV5-5 and TRBJ2-7, with D unresolved. The CDR3 spans 13 residues. CDR1 SGHKS and CDR2 YYEKEE come from the germline V gene (reference sequence). The V end lost 1 base, the J end lost 4 bases, and 9 bases lay between the germline ends. CDR3 DNA sequence: TGTGCCAGCAGCTTGTGGTTCCTATACGAGCAGTACTTC. Encoded protein: CASSLWFLYEQYF.

The chain employs TRBV7-7 and TRBJ2-1; the match to TRBD1 covers 9 bases. J was trimmed by 2 bases and V by 4 bases; bases with no gene match: 6. The length of the CDR3 is 16 residues. From germline, CDR1 is SSHAT and CDR2 FNYEAQ (reference sequence). CDR3 amino acids: CASSSGDRAPYNEQFF. CDR3 in DNA: TGTGCCAGCAGCTCCGGGGACAGGGCACCCTACAATGAGCAGTTCTTC.

The V gene is TRBV28, the J gene TRBJ2-3; 7 nucleotides agree with TRBD2. Looked up from germline, CDR1 is MDHEN and CDR2 is SYDVKM. The CDR3 totals 15 residues. Germline trimming cut 2 bases from V and 5 bases from J; bases unmatched to any gene: 7. The CDR3 reads CASSLAGVRGDTQYF. DNA for the CDR3: TGTGCCAGCAGTTTAGCGGGGGTCCGAGGAGATACGCAGTATTTT.

The chain's CDR3 is CASSPEVGASGRPDTQYF. The CDR3 nucleotides read TGCGCCAGCAGCCCGGAGGTTGGGGCTAGCGGGAGGCCAGATACGCAGTATTTT. V and J are TRBV5-1 and TRBJ2-3, with 11 nucleotides matching TRBD2. Germline V CDR1 and CDR2: SGHRS, YFSETQ. Unmatched junction bases numbered 14, after V lost 4 bases and J lost 4 bases. The CDR3 contains 18 residues.

The chain links TRBV7-6 to TRBJ1-2; the D gene is possibly TRBD1 (5 bases). With 0 bases removed from V and 9 bases from J, the gap between germline ends came to 17 bases. Germline lookup yields CDR1 SGHVS and CDR2 FNYEAQ. The CDR3 is made up of 15 amino acids. The CDR3 DNA reads as TGTGCCAGCAGCTTAGCGGTGTCTAGGCTGGGGCGCTACACCTTC. Translation: CASSLAVSRLGRYTF.

The chain carries TRBV7-9 and TRBJ2-2, with TRBD1 matching over 9 bases. This CDR3 has 15 amino acids. After removal of 1 base from V and 7 bases from J, the junction contained 4 bases not matched to a gene. The germline CDR1 and CDR2 sequences are SEHNR and FQNEAQ (reference sequence). The CDR3 coding sequence is TGTGCCAGCAGCTTAGAACAGGGGGCGAACGGGGAGCTGTTTTTT. The encoded protein is CASSLEQGANGELFF.

The chain combines TRBV7-9 with TRBJ2-5; 12 positions match TRBD2. In germline, CDR1 is SEHNR, CDR2 FQNEAQ (reference sequence). V lost 4 bases, J lost 1 base, and 13 bases stayed unmatched. The CDR3 totals 19 residues. CDR3 amino acids: CASSSEASGRALIQETQYF. Written as DNA, the CDR3 is TGTGCCAGCAGCTCCGAAGCTAGCGGGAGGGCCCTAATCCAAGAGACCCAGTACTTC. The whole variable domain, filled in from reference TRBV7-9 and TRBJ2-5, reads DTGVSQNPRHKITKRGQNVTFRCDPISEHNRLYWYRQTLGQGPEFLTYFQNEAQLEKSRLLSDRFSAERPKGSFSTLEIQRTEQGDSAMYLCASSSEASGRALIQETQYFGPGTRLLVL.

This clone has a handful of counts. V usage is TRBV28 and J usage is TRBJ1-6; possibly TRBD1 for D (5 bases). The ends were cut back, 5 bases at V and 8 bases at J, with 25 bases in the middle. The germline gives CDR1 MDHEN, CDR2 SYDVKM. The CDR3 has 18 amino acids. The DNA of the CDR3 is TGTGCCAGCAGTACGAGGTGGGACCGTGGTTATTTTGATTCACCCCTCCACTTT. It yields the protein CASSTRWDRGYFDSPLHF.

About this clone: The junction shows a germline mismatch at one end, possibly a read error. The same CDR3 can be traced to other DNA sequences in this sample. This chain uses TRBV5-6 with TRBJ2-2; 8 nucleotides match TRBD2. Germline V gene sequence: CDR1 SGHDT, CDR2 YYEEEE. The CDR3 runs to 16 residues. CDR3 protein: CASSLWREANTGELFF. CDR3 coding DNA: TGTGCCAGCAGCCTTTGGCGGGAGGCGAACACCGGAGAGCTGTTTTTT.

The chain combines TRBV13 with TRBJ1-5; no clear D. V was clipped by 0 bases and J by 4 bases, with 10 bases between them. The CDR3 length is 15 residues. Germline V lookup: CDR1 PRHDT, CDR2 FYEKMQ (reference sequence). For the CDR3, the DNA is TGTGCCAGCAGCTTAGGCGCTGTAGGGAATCAGCCCCAGCATTTT. Translating it yields CASSLGAVGNQPQHF.

The chain combines TRBV5-1 with TRBJ2-1, with 8 nucleotides matching TRBD2. CDR1 and CDR2 from the germline V gene are SGHRS and YFSETQ. The J segment lost 3 bases and the V segment lost 4 bases, leaving 15 bases of the junction unmatched. The CDR3 contains 18 residues. CDR3 region: CASSPYRGGRSSYNEQFF. CDR3 nucleotide sequence: TGCGCCAGCAGCCCGTATCGGGGCGGGAGGAGCAGCTACAATGAGCAGTTCTTC.

This sequence joins TRBV5-4 and TRBJ1-3; D call uncertain. V lost 2 bases and J lost 0, with 12 bases in between. From germline, CDR1 is SGHNT and CDR2 YYREEE (reference sequence). This CDR3 spans 16 amino acids. The chain's CDR3 is CASSLNGLYSGNTIYF. Here the CDR3 DNA reads TGTGCCAGCAGCTTAAACGGACTATACTCTGGAAACACCATATATTTT.

This chain's CDR3 is CASSHNPPRDRSYNEQFF. The CDR3 DNA reads as TGTGCCAGCAGTCATAACCCCCCCCGGGACAGGTCCTACAATGAGCAGTTCTTC. J is TRBJ2-1 and V is TRBV3-1 (or the pseudogene TRBV3-2); 8 nucleotides agree with TRBD1. V lost 6 bases to trimming and J lost 1 base; unmatched junction nucleotides: 14. Germline V gene sequence: CDR1 LGHDT, CDR2 YNNKEL (reference sequence). The CDR3 has 18 amino acids.